One TCR beta chain is described in this entry. The data were obtained in a study of blood T cell repertoires in COVID-19. Clones were read by immunoSEQ multiplex PCR, and TCRdb kept only the in-frame ones, dropping some. The sample lists about 220,000 clones, about 85% occurring once. The V gene's germline CDR1 is MDHEN and CDR2 SYDVKM. The CDR3 covers 18 residues. After removal of 2 bases from V and 0 bases from J, the junction contained 8 bases not matched to a gene. The sequenced sample was peripheral blood. The sequence was collected from a man aged 50 to 60 who had recovered from COVID-19. The chain recombines TRBV28 with TRBJ2-4; the match to TRBD2 covers 9 bases. The CDR3 is CASSLPREGTLAKNIQYF. As DNA, the CDR3 is TGTGCCAGCAGTTTACCGCGGGAGGGTACTTTAGCCAAAAACATTCAGTACTTC.